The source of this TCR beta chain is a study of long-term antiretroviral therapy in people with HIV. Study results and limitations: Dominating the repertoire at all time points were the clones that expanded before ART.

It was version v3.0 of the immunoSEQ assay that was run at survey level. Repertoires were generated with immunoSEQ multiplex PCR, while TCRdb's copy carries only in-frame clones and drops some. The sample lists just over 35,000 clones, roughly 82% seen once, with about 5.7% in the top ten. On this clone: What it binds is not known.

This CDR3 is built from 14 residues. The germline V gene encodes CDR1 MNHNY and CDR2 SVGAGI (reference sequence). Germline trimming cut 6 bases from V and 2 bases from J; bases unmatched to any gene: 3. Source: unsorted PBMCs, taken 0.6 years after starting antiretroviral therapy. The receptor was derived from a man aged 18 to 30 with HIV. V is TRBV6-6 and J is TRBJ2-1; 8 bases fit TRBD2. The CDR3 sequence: CASSLSGTYNEQFF. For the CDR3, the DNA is TGTGCCAGCAGCCTTAGCGGGACCTACAATGAGCAGTTCTTC.